Shown below are 9 T cell receptor beta chains from a single sample sequenced in a study of sequential checkpoint blockade in melanoma (dated 2019 in TCRdb). The treatment or condition label, as the study defines it: randomized to nivolumab then ipilimumab (arm A) or the reverse (arm B). Libraries were prepared through the immunoSEQ multiplex PCR assay. Held by TCRdb, this immuneACCESS table contains in-frame sequences only and omits some clones. Under half of the omission traces to an unresolved V gene where checked; the cause of the rest is unknown. This sample gives over 15,000 clones in total; roughly 70% of them show up just once. The biggest ten clones account for about an eighth of the sample. Source: CD8+ T cells sorted from blood (inferred from file names), taken from a patient given nivolumab and ipilimumab in sequence. The receptors were gathered from a human donor with melanoma.

This clone was picked up one time. The chain is built from TRBV4-3 and TRBJ2-7, with a weak D call TRBD1 (5 bases). Germline V gives CDR1 LGHNA, CDR2 YSLEER. The CDR3 spans 14 residues. V dropped 6 bases and J dropped 2 bases, with 14 bases sitting between them. The CDR3 here is CASSQTRVPYEQYF. CDR3 sequence (DNA): TGCGCCAGCAGTCAGACCAGGGTTCCCTACGAGCAGTACTTC.

This chain uses TRBV10-3 with TRBJ2-7; 9 positions agree with TRBD1. This CDR3 region has 15 residues. Germline trimming cut 0 bases from V and 1 base from J; bases unmatched to any gene: 1. Germline loops: CDR1 ENHRY, CDR2 SYGVKD. In DNA form, the CDR3 reads TGTGCCATCAGTGAGTCGACAGGGGGGTCCTACGAGCAGTACTTC. Amino acids: CAISESTGGSYEQYF.

This clone was detected only a few times. The chain joins TRBV28 to TRBJ2-5, with 8 bases aligning to TRBD1. TRBJ2-7 matches the DNA end more closely, so the J call is doubtful. This CDR3 has 13 amino acids. Germline V gene sequence: CDR1 MDHEN, CDR2 SYDVKM. The CDR3 region is CASKRTGTYEQYF. The DNA for the CDR3 is TGTGCCAGCAAACGGACAGGGACCTACGAGCAGTACTTC.

V is TRBV30 and J is TRBJ2-1; 9 bases line up with TRBD2. The CDR3 spans 13 residues. The trim removed 3 bases at V and 4 bases at J, leaving 1 base unmatched. The germline CDR1 and CDR2 sequences are GTSNPN and SVGIG (reference sequence). CDR3 sequence: CAWRTSGYNEQFF. DNA for the CDR3: TGTGCCTGGAGGACTAGCGGATACAATGAGCAGTTCTTC.

The rearrangement uses TRBV27 and TRBJ1-5; D gene ambiguous. This CDR3 comprises 15 residues. Germline V gives CDR1 MNHEY, CDR2 SMNVEV (reference sequence). Between the trimmed V and J ends, which lost 0 bases and 7 bases, there was a span of 13 bases. For the CDR3, the DNA is TGTGCCAGCAGTTTATCGAGCGGTGATCTCCAGCCCCAGCATTTT. Translating gives CASSLSSGDLQPQHF.

The chain combines TRBV6-4 with TRBJ2-1; 11 nucleotides align to TRBD2. Germline values: CDR1 MRHNA, CDR2 SNTAGT. V lost 3 bases and J lost 8; bases outside the gene matches: 3. The CDR3 spans 14 residues. As DNA, the CDR3 is TGTGCCAGCAGTGATTCACTAGCGGGAGATGAGCAGTTCTTC. Its translation: CASSDSLAGDEQFF.

The J gene is TRBJ1-2, the V gene TRBV30; 7 bases match TRBD1. The CDR3 covers 13 residues. Germline loops: CDR1 GTSNPN, CDR2 SVGIG (reference sequence). The junction had 6 bases not matched to a gene; V was cut back by 7 bases and J by 1 base. In DNA, the CDR3 is TGTGCCTCCGGGACAGACTTTAACTATGGCTACACCTTC. Its protein is CASGTDFNYGYTF.

This clone was counted only a few times. This rearrangement joins TRBV5-5 to TRBJ1-5; D perhaps matches TRBD1 (5 bases). Germline V gene sequence: CDR1 SGHKS, CDR2 YYEKEE (reference sequence). Trimming shortened V by 4 bases and J by 2 bases, and 13 bases separated the two germline ends. CDR3 size: 15 residues. The CDR3 DNA reads as TGTGCCAGCAGCCCGTTTCGGGGGGGCAATCAGCCCCAGCATTTT. Residues: CASSPFRGGNQPQHF.

The rearrangement joins TRBV5-8 to TRBJ2-5, with 9 nucleotides matching TRBD2. V trimming: 3 bases; J trimming: 6 bases; junction bases outside the gene matches: 6. The CDR3 is made up of 14 amino acids. Germline assignment: CDR1 SGHTS and CDR2 YDEGEE. The CDR3 protein is CASSSLAGVKTQYF. The CDR3 bases are TGTGCCAGCAGCTCATTAGCGGGAGTAAAGACCCAGTACTTC.